Sequencing of this TCR beta chain was carried out in a study of cytomegalovirus exposure and HLA in healthy donors. On this clone: The antigen is undetermined.

Whole-study results and caveats: In a later analysis, TCR beta V- and J-gene trimming showed a link to a missense DCLRE1C variant.

The PCR employed 60 Vbeta primers together with 13 Jbeta primers. Using immunoSEQ multiplex PCR, the repertoire was profiled, and TCRdb retains in-frame clones only, with some absent. The sample shows about 55,000 clones, and around an eighth sits with its ten largest clones. V lost 5 bases and J 0 bases, leaving 13 bases between the germline ends. CDR3 length: 14 amino acids. The V gene's germline CDR1 is SQVTM and CDR2 ANQGSEA. Sequences were obtained from PBMCs. The TCR sequence derives from a woman aged 60 to 75 in good health and CMV-seropositive. The V gene is TRBV29-1, the J gene TRBJ1-1, with D possibly TRBD1 on 6 matching bases. Here the CDR3 reads CSVTRDILNTEAFF. In DNA form, the CDR3 reads TGCAGCGTTACCCGGGACATACTGAACACTGAAGCTTTCTTT.